This TCR beta chain was identified in a study of T cell responses to AZD1222 COVID-19 vaccine. Study outcomes and limitations: Donors in the cohort were predominantly white British and more often female, and clonal diversity was possibly underestimated.

Some clones are missing from TCRdb's copy, which holds only in-frame ones; the method was immunoSEQ multiplex PCR. The sample holds approximately 99,000 clones; around 83% are singletons and the top ten take around 3.2%. Trimming at V came to 5 bases and at J to 4 bases, leaving 11 bases not matched to a gene. Per the germline V gene, CDR1 is SGHAT and CDR2 is FQDESV (reference sequence). The length of the CDR3 is 16 residues. Remarks on this clone: What it recognizes is unknown.

The gene calls are TRBV11-1 and TRBJ2-5; TRBD1 matches at 9 bases. This TCR came from an adult in good health. The sequences come from peripheral blood, collected on day 0 of AZD1222 vaccination. CDR3 DNA: TGTGCCAGCAGCCCCCTGGGACAGGGATTAGGAGAGACCCAGTACTTC. Translation gives CASSPLGQGLGETQYF.